This entry features one T cell receptor beta chain sequence. It lacks a known antigen. One base away there is no much larger clone; base qualities are not given. Taken from the germline V gene (reference sequence), the CDR1 and CDR2 loops are MNHEY and SMNVEV. V lost 5 bases and J lost 3 bases; the stretch between them is 13 bases long. The CDR3 runs 14 residues from the cysteine to the phenylalanine. Left in the record is the CDR3 DNA by itself, 42 bases read in frame from the first base. This entry comes from a study of CD4+ T cells in melanoma (dated by TCRdb to 2021 to 2024). About the full investigation: The study examined neoantigen-specific CD4+ T cells in human melanoma. Study-level results and caveats: Neoantigen-specific CD4+ T cells were reported to be correlated with the function of CD8+ T cells, macrophages and B cells. Diverse differentiation states were reported to be shown by neoantigen-specific CD4+ T cells in melanoma.

Patients with melanoma were used as donors. Libraries were built with the immunoSEQ multiplex PCR assay. Sourced from immuneACCESS, this table was stored by TCRdb with only in-frame sequences that have V and J called. A share of the clones is absent; for the studies checked, an unresolved V gene accounts for under half, and the remainder has no known explanation. Here the sample has about 110,000 clones; 92% occur a single time. The top ten hold 3.3% of the sample. The receptor comes from a human donor with melanoma. Specimen: peripheral blood. In this chain, TRBV27 is recombined with TRBJ1-1; tentative D gene TRBD1, with 5 bases matching. The CDR3: CASSRVRGDTEAFF. In nucleotides, the sequence is TGTGCCAGCAGTCGGGTCCGGGGGGACACTGAAGCTTTCTTT.